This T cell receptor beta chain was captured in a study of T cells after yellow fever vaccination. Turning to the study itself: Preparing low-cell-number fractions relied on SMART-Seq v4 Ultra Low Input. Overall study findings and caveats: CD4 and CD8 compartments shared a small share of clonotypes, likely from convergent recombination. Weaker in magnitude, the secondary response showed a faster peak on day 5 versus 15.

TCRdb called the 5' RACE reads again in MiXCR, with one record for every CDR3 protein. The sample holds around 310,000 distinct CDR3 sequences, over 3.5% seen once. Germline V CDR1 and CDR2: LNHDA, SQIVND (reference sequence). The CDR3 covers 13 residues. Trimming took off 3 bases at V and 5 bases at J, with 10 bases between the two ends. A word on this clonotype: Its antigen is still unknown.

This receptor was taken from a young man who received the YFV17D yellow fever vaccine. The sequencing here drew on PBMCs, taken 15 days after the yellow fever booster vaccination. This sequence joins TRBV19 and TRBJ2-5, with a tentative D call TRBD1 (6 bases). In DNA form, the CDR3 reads TGTGCCAGTAGTATCAGGGGAAGGGAGACCCAGTACTTC. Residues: CASSIRGRETQYF.